This T cell receptor (beta chain) was captured by sequencing in a study of T cell responses to AZD1222 COVID-19 vaccine. J lost 6 bases, V lost 5 bases, and 8 bases had no gene match. The CDR3 runs 15 residues. The germline V gene encodes CDR1 SGHTA and CDR2 FQGNSA. TCRdb's copy holds only in-frame clones and misses some; the assay was immunoSEQ multiplex PCR. Among roughly 100,000 clones listed, about 94% were seen once. The TCR sequence derives from an adult in good health. Sample: peripheral blood, taken on day 0 of AZD1222 vaccination. The rearrangement links TRBV7-2 to TRBJ2-1, with TRBD2 matching over 9 bases. The CDR3 reads CASSKTSGPINEQFF. The DNA of the CDR3 is TGTGCCAGCAGCAAAACTAGCGGGCCAATCAATGAGCAGTTCTTC.